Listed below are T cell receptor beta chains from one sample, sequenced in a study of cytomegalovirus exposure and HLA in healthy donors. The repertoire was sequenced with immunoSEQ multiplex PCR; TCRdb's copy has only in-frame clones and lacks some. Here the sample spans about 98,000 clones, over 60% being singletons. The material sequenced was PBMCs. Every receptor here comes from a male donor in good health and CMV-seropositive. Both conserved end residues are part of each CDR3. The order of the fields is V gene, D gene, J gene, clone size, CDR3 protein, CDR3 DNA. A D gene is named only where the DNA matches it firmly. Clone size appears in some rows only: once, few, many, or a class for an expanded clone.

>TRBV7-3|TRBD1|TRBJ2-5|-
CASRSRQGVQETQYF
TGTGCCAGCAGGTCACGACAGGGCGTTCAAGAGACCCAGTACTTC
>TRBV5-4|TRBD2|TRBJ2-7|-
CASSVPGTSGNSYEQYF
TGTGCCAGCAGCGTTCCCGGGACTAGCGGGAACTCCTACGAGCAGTACTTC
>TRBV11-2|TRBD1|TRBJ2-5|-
CASSLEGQGLRTQYF
TGTGCCAGCAGCTTAGAGGGACAGGGGTTGAGGACCCAGTACTTC
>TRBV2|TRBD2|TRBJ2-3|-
CASSSIIAGDTQYF
TGTGCCAGCAGTTCTATTATAGCGGGAGATACGCAGTATTTT
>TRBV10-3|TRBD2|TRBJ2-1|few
CATVGLALENNEQFF
TGTGCCACCGTAGGACTAGCGCTAGAAAACAATGAGCAGTTCTTC
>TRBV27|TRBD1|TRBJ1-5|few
CASSPADRVDQPQHF
TGTGCCAGCAGTCCTGCGGACAGGGTAGATCAGCCCCAGCATTTT
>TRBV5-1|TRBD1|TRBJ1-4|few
CASSLAGQGGNEKLFF
TGCGCCAGCAGCTTGGCCGGACAGGGGGGTAATGAAAAACTGTTTTTT
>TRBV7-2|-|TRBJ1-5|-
CASSLQQGGQPQHF
TGTGCCAGCAGCTTGCAACAGGGCGGACAGCCCCAGCATTTT
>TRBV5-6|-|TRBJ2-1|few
CASSWGLQQFF
TGTGCCAGCAGCTGGGGACTTCAGCAGTTCTTC
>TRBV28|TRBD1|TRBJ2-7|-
CASRADRAYEQYF
TGTGCCAGCAGAGCAGACAGGGCCTACGAGCAGTACTTC